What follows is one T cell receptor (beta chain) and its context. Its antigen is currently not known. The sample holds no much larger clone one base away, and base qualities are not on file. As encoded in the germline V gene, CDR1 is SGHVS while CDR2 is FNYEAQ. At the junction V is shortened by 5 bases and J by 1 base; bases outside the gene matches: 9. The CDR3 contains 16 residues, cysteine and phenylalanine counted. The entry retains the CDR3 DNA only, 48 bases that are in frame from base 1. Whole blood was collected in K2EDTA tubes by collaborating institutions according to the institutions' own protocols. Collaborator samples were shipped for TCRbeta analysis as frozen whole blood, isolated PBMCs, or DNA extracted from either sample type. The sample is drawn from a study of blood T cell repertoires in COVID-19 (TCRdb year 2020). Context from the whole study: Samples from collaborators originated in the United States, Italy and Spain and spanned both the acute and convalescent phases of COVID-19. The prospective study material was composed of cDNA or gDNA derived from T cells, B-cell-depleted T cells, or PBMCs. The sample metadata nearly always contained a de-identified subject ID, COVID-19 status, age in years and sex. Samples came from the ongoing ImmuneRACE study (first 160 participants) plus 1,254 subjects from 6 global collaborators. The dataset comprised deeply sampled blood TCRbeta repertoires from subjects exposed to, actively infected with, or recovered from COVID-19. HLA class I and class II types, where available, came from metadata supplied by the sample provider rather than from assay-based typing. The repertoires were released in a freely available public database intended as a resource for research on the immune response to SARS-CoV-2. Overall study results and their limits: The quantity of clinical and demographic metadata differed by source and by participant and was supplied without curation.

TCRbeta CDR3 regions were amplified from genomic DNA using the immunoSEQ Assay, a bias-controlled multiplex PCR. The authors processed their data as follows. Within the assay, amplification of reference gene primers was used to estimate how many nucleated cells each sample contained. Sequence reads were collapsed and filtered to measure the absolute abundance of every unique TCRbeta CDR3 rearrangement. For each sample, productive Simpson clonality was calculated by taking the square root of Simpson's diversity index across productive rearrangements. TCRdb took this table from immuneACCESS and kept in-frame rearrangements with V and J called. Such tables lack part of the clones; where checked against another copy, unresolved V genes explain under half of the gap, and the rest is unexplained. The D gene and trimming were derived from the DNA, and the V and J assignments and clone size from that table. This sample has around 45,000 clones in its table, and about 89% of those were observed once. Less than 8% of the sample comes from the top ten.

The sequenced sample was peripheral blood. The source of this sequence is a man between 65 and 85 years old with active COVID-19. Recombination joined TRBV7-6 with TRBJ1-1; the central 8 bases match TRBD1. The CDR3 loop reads CASSPRQGIGNTEAFF. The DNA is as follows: TGTGCCAGCAGCCCCCGACAGGGGATTGGGAACACTGAAGCTTTCTTT. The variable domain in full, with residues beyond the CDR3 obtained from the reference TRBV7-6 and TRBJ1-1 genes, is GAGVSQSPRYKVTKRGQDVALRCDPISGHVSLYWYRQALGQGPEFLTYFNYEAQQDKSGLPNDRFSAERPEGSISTLTIQRTEQRDSAMYRCASSPRQGIGNTEAFFGQGTRLTVV.